Following are 3 T cell receptor beta chains from one sample sequenced in a study of monozygotic twins with inflammatory bowel disease. TCRdb re-called the 5' RACE reads and shows each CDR3 protein once, DNA omitted. The data include roughly 330,000 distinct CDR3 sequences; the top ten clones carry around 2%. The specimen was blood. These receptors came from a human donor with ulcerative colitis or Crohn's disease, or a healthy co-twin of an affected twin (not recorded which).

The CDR3 spells CASSPDRFGNQPQHF. The chain couples TRBV3-1 to TRBJ1-5; TCRdb lists TRBD1, though no DNA is available to test this call. CDR1 is LGHDT, CDR2 YNNKEL, per germline (reference sequence). This CDR3 region has 15 residues.

Here the CDR3 reads CASSTQGGANEKLFF. The J gene is TRBJ1-4, the V gene TRBV5-1; TCRdb names TRBD1, which stays unverified in the absence of DNA. The germline V gene encodes CDR1 SGHRS and CDR2 YFSETQ. This CDR3 region has 15 residues. Filled out from reference TRBV5-1 and TRBJ1-4, the complete variable domain reads KAGVTQTPRYLIKTRGQQVTLSCSPISGHRSVSWYQQTPGQGLQFLFEYFSETQRNKGNFPGRFSGRQFSNSRSEMNVSTLELGDSALYLCASSTQGGANEKLFFGSGTQLSVL.

The J gene is TRBJ1-1, the V gene TRBV6-1; no DNA is available, so the TRBD1 call from TCRdb remains unchecked. The CDR3 runs to 14 residues. CDR1 and CDR2 from the germline V gene are MNHNS and SASEGT. The chain's CDR3 is CASKESPGSTEAFF.